The source of this T cell receptor (beta chain) is a study of blood T cell repertoires in COVID-19. Study as a whole: In each case, the material was cDNA or gDNA derived from T cells, B-cell-depleted T cells, or PBMCs.

This clone was observed a few times. Trimming pared 1 base from V and 3 bases from J, leaving 16 bases between. This CDR3 is 16 amino acids long. Germline V gives CDR1 MNHEY, CDR2 SVGAGI. The assay was immunoSEQ multiplex PCR, and TCRdb's table has in-frame clones only and misses some. The sample lists over 100,000 clones; approximately 80% were seen once. V and J are TRBV6-5 and TRBJ2-7; a weak D match, TRBD1 (8 bases). What was sequenced was peripheral blood. The origin of this receptor is a woman in her 70s with acute or convalescent COVID-19. The DNA for the CDR3 is TGTGCCAGCAGTTACTTAGGACAGGGAGGGAGCTACGAGCAGTACTTC. It codes for CASSYLGQGGSYEQYF.